The 9 T cell receptor beta chains below were found in one sample sequenced in a study of identical twins. TCRdb passed the 5' RACE reads through MiXCR, listing each CDR3 protein once. The repertoire holds hundreds of thousands of distinct CDR3 sequences, 5.5% to 6.5% seen once, with about 1.8% in the top ten. The sample was naive T cells sorted from blood. Receptors were obtained from a man aged 18 to 29 in good health.

Points on this clonotype: A read error may explain this, as a much larger clone is one base away. This chain's CDR3 is CASGSLAGGVYNVQFF. As DNA, the CDR3 is TGTGCTAGTGGTTCACTAGCGGGAGGAGTCTACAATGTGCAGTTCTTC. The chain links TRBV12-5 to TRBJ2-1, with TRBD2 identical over 12 bases. The CDR3 loop spans 16 amino acids. Germline CDR1 reads LGHNT; CDR2 reads FRNRAP.

J is TRBJ1-4 and V is TRBV19, with 9 bases that match TRBD1. Germline-derived CDR1 and CDR2 are LNHDA and SQIVND (reference sequence). J gave up 5 bases and V 3 bases, and 4 bases lay outside the gene matches. The CDR3 sequence is 15 residues long. The DNA for the CDR3 is TGTGCCAGTAGTATGCCGGGACAGGGAAATGAAAAACTGTTTTTT. Protein: CASSMPGQGNEKLFF. The full variable domain, in which reference TRBV19 and TRBJ1-4 provide the parts outside the CDR3, is DGGITQSPKYLFRKEGQNVTLSCEQNLNHDAMYWYRQDPGQGLRLIYYSQIVNDFQKGDIAEGYSVSREKKESFPLTVTSAQKNPTAFYLCASSMPGQGNEKLFFGSGTQLSVL.

This clonotype has more than one count but fewer than ten. V is TRBV5-1 and J is TRBJ1-1; D ambiguous. Germline loops: CDR1 SGHRS, CDR2 YFSETQ. The CDR3 runs 16 residues. Trimming stripped 4 bases from V and 4 bases from J, with 20 bases between. CDR3 bases: TGCGCCAGCAGCGCGTGGTTAAGGACTACGGGCACTGAAGCTTTCTTT. Translated, it gives CASSAWLRTTGTEAFF.

This clonotype was observed a few times. J is TRBJ1-4 and V is TRBV30; D uncertain. Germline-derived CDR1 and CDR2 are GTSNPN and SVGIG (reference sequence). The CDR3 is made up of 12 amino acids. With 5 bases removed from V and 8 bases from J, the gap between germline ends came to 12 bases. The CDR3 nucleotides are TGTGCCTGGTTGGACTTTCCCGAAAAACTGTTTTTT. Translated: CAWLDFPEKLFF.

This clonotype was seen repeatedly, ten times or more. V is TRBV6-2 or TRBV6-3 and J is TRBJ2-7, with D possibly matching TRBD1 (6 bases). In germline, CDR1 is MNHEY, CDR2 SVGEGT. This CDR3 region has 13 residues. The V end lost 6 bases, the J end lost 6 bases, and 15 bases lay between the germline ends. As DNA, the CDR3 is TGTGCCAGCAGACAGGGTATCCACAGCGAGCAGTACTTC. The encoded protein is CASRQGIHSEQYF.

There are a few counts of this clonotype. The chain recombines TRBV5-1 with TRBJ2-1; 12 bases are shared with TRBD2. Germline CDR1 reads SGHRS; CDR2 reads YFSETQ. J was trimmed by 4 bases and V by 0 bases; bases with no gene match: 5. CDR3 length: 17 residues. The CDR3 loop reads CASSLAQTSGSYNEQFF. The CDR3 DNA reads TGCGCCAGCAGCTTGGCCCAGACTAGCGGGAGTTACAATGAGCAGTTCTTC. Filled out from reference TRBV5-1 and TRBJ2-1, the complete variable domain reads KAGVTQTPRYLIKTRGQQVTLSCSPISGHRSVSWYQQTPGQGLQFLFEYFSETQRNKGNFPGRFSGRQFSNSRSEMNVSTLELGDSALYLCASSLAQTSGSYNEQFFGPGTRLTVL.

The chain employs TRBV6-6 and TRBJ2-1; D remains unclear. The CDR3 has 13 residues. CDR1 and CDR2 (germline): MNHNY, SVGAGI (reference sequence). Trimming pared 2 bases from V and 4 bases from J, leaving 6 bases between. The CDR3 protein is CASSYTLYNEQFF. The CDR3 nucleotides read TGTGCCAGCAGTTACACACTATACAATGAGCAGTTCTTC.

The sample holds many counts of this clonotype. The chain joins TRBV27 to TRBJ2-7; 7 bases are a match to TRBD2. CDR3 length equals 14 residues. CDR1 is MNHEY and CDR2 is SMNVEV in the germline V gene (reference sequence). The J segment lost 6 bases and the V segment lost 6 bases, leaving 11 bases of the junction unmatched. DNA of the CDR3: TGTGCCAGCAGGGGAGGGGTCAACCTCCTCGAGCAGTACTTC. Protein: CASRGGVNLLEQYF.

This clonotype has more than one count but fewer than ten. The chain joins TRBV30 to TRBJ2-3; D not certain. The CDR3 sequence is 11 residues long. Germline-derived CDR1 and CDR2 are GTSNPN and SVGIG (reference sequence). V dropped 3 bases and J dropped 1 base, with 2 bases sitting between them. The CDR3 DNA is TGTGCCTGGAGGCGCACAGATACGCAGTATTTT. It codes for CAWRRTDTQYF.